These 25 T cell receptor beta chains originate from one sample sequenced in a study of blood T cell repertoires in COVID-19. Profiling relied on immunoSEQ multiplex PCR, and the TCRdb table lists in-frame clones only, not all of them. The table records around 120,000 clones, 87% of them present only once. The sequenced material came from peripheral blood. The origin of the receptors is a woman in her seventies with acute or convalescent COVID-19.

For the CDR3, the DNA is TGTGCCAGCAGCCGGATGAGGGTCCACGAGCAGTACTTC. It is translated as CASSRMRVHEQYF. The chain joins TRBV13 to TRBJ2-7; D perhaps matches TRBD2 (5 bases). CDR3 size: 13 residues. Germline assignment: CDR1 PRHDT and CDR2 FYEKMQ (reference sequence). V lost 5 bases to trimming and J lost 5 bases, with 13 bases between them. The complete variable domain, with remaining parts taken from reference TRBV13 and TRBJ2-7, reads AAGVIQSPRHLIKEKRETATLKCYPIPRHDTVYWYQQGPGQDPQFLISFYEKMQSDKGSIPDRFSAQQFSDYHSELNMSSLELGDSALYFCASSRMRVHEQYFGPGTRLTVT.

The J gene is TRBJ2-5, the V gene TRBV10-1; D is unclear. Looked up from germline, CDR1 is WNHNN and CDR2 is SYGVQD (reference sequence). Trimming shortened V by 3 bases and J by 0 bases, and 8 bases separated the two germline ends. This CDR3 has 14 residues. CDR3 region: CASSDAQYQETQYF. CDR3 DNA sequence: TGCGCCAGCAGTGATGCCCAGTACCAAGAGACCCAGTACTTC.

This sequence joins TRBV6-4 and TRBJ1-1; 7 bases are shared with TRBD1. Losses at the gene ends were 3 bases for V and 2 bases for J; bases not matched to a gene: 3. Germline CDR1 reads MRHNA; CDR2 reads SNTAGT. The CDR3 covers 14 residues. The CDR3 here is CASSEQGSNTEAFF. CDR3 coding DNA: TGTGCCAGCAGTGAACAGGGGTCCAACACTGAAGCTTTCTTT.

The rearrangement joins TRBV6-5 to TRBJ2-1; 10 bases match TRBD2. J was trimmed by 3 bases and V by 2 bases; bases with no gene match: 4. Germline-derived CDR1 and CDR2 are MNHEY and SVGAGI. This CDR3 region has 16 residues. The CDR3 region has the DNA TGTGCCAGCAGTTACAGCGGGGGGGCGGTCTACAATGAGCAGTTCTTC. The encoded protein is CASSYSGGAVYNEQFF.

The V call is TRBV9, the J call TRBJ1-1; possible D gene TRBD1, 5 bases. The V end was cut by 0 bases, the J end by 1 base, with 7 bases between. In germline, CDR1 is SGDLS, CDR2 YYNGEE. CDR3 size: 14 residues. The CDR3 loop reads CASSVVGENTEAFF. The CDR3 DNA follows: TGTGCCAGCAGCGTAGTAGGGGAGAACACTGAAGCTTTCTTT.

The genes are TRBV6-5 and TRBJ2-7; 11 bases match TRBD1. The CDR3 runs 14 residues. Germline lookup yields CDR1 MNHEY and CDR2 SVGAGI. J lost 6 bases, V lost 6 bases, and 7 bases had no gene match. The CDR3 reads CASSQGQGGLEQYF. The CDR3 region has the DNA TGTGCCAGCAGCCAGGGACAGGGGGGTCTCGAGCAGTACTTC.

This chain joins TRBV5-1 and TRBJ1-2; unclear D gene. V gave up 2 bases and J gave up 4 bases, with 6 bases separating them. Looked up from germline, CDR1 is SGHRS and CDR2 is YFSETQ. CDR3 length equals 12 residues. CDR3 DNA sequence: TGCGCCAGCAGCTTTGGCTTCTATGGCTACACCTTC. Translation gives CASSFGFYGYTF.

The V gene is TRBV5-1, the J gene TRBJ1-3, with TRBD1 matching 9 bases. With V trimmed by 5 bases and J by 4 bases, 4 bases remained unmatched. This CDR3 is built from 14 residues. Germline lookup yields CDR1 SGHRS and CDR2 YFSETQ. CDR3 DNA sequence: TGCGCCAGCAGTCCCGGGACAGGGGGAAACACCATATATTTT. It encodes CASSPGTGGNTIYF.

This clone was seen a single time. V and J are TRBV21-1 and TRBJ2-5; TRBD2 is taken as the D call from the table, unchecked against the DNA. TRBV21-1 constitutes a pseudogene. The CDR3 is made up of 17 amino acids. Here the CDR3 DNA reads TGTGCCAGCAGCAAAGGTGGCACTAGCGGGCCCAGGGAGACCCAGTACTTC. Encoded protein: CASSKGGTSGPRETQYF.

CDR3 loop: CATSDPGQPQHF. The CDR3 DNA reads TGTGCCACCAGTGATCCCGGTCAGCCCCAGCATTTT. The V call is TRBV24-1, the J call TRBJ1-5, with no clear D. Trimming cost V 3 bases and J 6 bases, with 5 bases left between them. Per the germline V gene, CDR1 is KGHDR and CDR2 is SFDVKD. The CDR3 length is 12 residues.

The sample holds a few counts of this clone. The chain links TRBV28 to TRBJ1-5, with 10 bases lining up with TRBD1. J gave up 2 bases and V 7 bases, and 14 bases lay outside the gene matches. This CDR3 is built from 18 residues. Germline CDR1 reads MDHEN; CDR2 reads SYDVKM. CDR3 in DNA: TGTGCCAGCATCCGACCGGGACAGGGGCGATATGGCAATCAGCCCCAGCATTTT. Its protein product is CASIRPGQGRYGNQPQHF.

V gene TRBV3-1 (or the pseudogene TRBV3-2) combines with J gene TRBJ1-6, with TRBD1 as a possible D gene (6 bases). Germline V gene data show CDR1 as LGHDT and CDR2 as YNNKEL (reference sequence). This CDR3 contains 14 residues. The V end was cut by 6 bases, the J end by 5 bases, with 11 bases between. This chain's CDR3 is CASSKGQNNSPLHF. The CDR3 DNA sequence: TGTGCCAGCAGTAAAGGACAGAATAATTCACCCCTCCACTTT.

This chain connects TRBV28 to TRBJ2-3; TRBD1 matches 8 bases. Germline trimming cut 6 bases from V and 5 bases from J; bases unmatched to any gene: 10. The length of the CDR3 is 15 residues. Per the germline V gene, CDR1 is MDHEN and CDR2 is SYDVKM. The chain's CDR3 is CASSRGQAFGDTQYF. CDR3 DNA sequence: TGTGCCAGCAGCCGGGGACAGGCCTTCGGAGATACGCAGTATTTT.

The gene calls are TRBV2 and TRBJ1-5, with no clear D. The CDR3 extends over 14 amino acids. The germline V and J ends were trimmed by 0 bases and 10 bases, with 13 bases remaining between them. Germline V gene data show CDR1 as SNHLY and CDR2 as FYNNEI. The CDR3 sequence: CASSEAPVIVPQHF. CDR3 in DNA: TGTGCCAGCAGTGAAGCACCGGTTATAGTCCCCCAGCATTTT.

The CDR3 coding sequence is TGTGCCAGCAGTCGACAGGGGAGCTCCTATAATTCACCCCTCCACTTT. This encodes CASSRQGSSYNSPLHF. The chain carries TRBV6-6 and TRBJ1-6, with TRBD1 matching 8 bases. There are 16 residues in the CDR3. CDR1 and CDR2 from the germline V gene are MNHNY and SVGAGI (reference sequence). With V trimmed by 5 bases and J by 0 bases, 3 bases remained unmatched.

The chain couples TRBV28 to TRBJ1-4, with TRBD1 matching 7 bases. CDR1 and CDR2 (germline): MDHEN, SYDVKM. This CDR3 region has 15 residues. V lost 6 bases, J lost 3 bases, and 7 bases stayed unmatched. In DNA form, the CDR3 reads TGTGCCAGCAGACGTACAGGGGTTCCTAATGAAAAACTGTTTTTT. Its protein product is CASRRTGVPNEKLFF.

The genes are TRBV5-1 and TRBJ2-2; 7 nucleotides match TRBD1. The length of the CDR3 is 13 residues. CDR1 is SGHRS and CDR2 is YFSETQ in the germline V gene. V was clipped by 8 bases and J by 7 bases; unmatched bases: 8. CDR3 in amino acids: CASSTGSGGELFF. The CDR3 DNA follows: TGCGCCAGTTCGACAGGGTCGGGCGGGGAGCTGTTTTTT. Variable domain in full (rest from reference TRBV5-1 and TRBJ2-2): KAGVTQTPRYLIKTRGQQVTLSCSPISGHRSVSWYQQTPGQGLQFLFEYFSETQRNKGNFPGRFSGRQFSNSRSEMNVSTLELGDSALYLCASSTGSGGELFFGEGSRLTVL.

The chain is built from TRBV18 and TRBJ1-4; the match to TRBD1 covers 9 bases. Germline V gene sequence: CDR1 KGHSH, CDR2 LQKENI. This CDR3 comprises 14 residues. Trimming took 5 bases from V and 2 from J; bases not matched to a gene: 0. CDR3 residues: CASSTGGTNEKLFF. CDR3 in DNA: TGTGCCAGCTCAACAGGGGGCACTAATGAAAAACTGTTTTTT. Looking up the rest from reference TRBV18 and TRBJ1-4 gives the full variable domain: NAGVMQNPRHLVRRRGQEARLRCSPMKGHSHVYWYRQLPEEGLKFMVYLQKENIIDESGMPKERFSAEFPKEGPSILRIQQVVRGDSAAYFCASSTGGTNEKLFFGSGTQLSVL.

The chain couples TRBV7-8 to TRBJ1-3; D might be TRBD1 (5 bases). This CDR3 is 14 amino acids long. Germline loops: CDR1 SGHVS, CDR2 FQNEAQ. The V and J ends lost 5 bases and 2 bases respectively, with 10 bases between them. In DNA form, the CDR3 reads TGTGCCAGCAGCCTGGGGGGTGCTGGAAACACCATATATTTT. Its translation is CASSLGGAGNTIYF.

The chain couples TRBV19 to TRBJ2-2; TRBD1 matches at 9 bases. CDR1 is LNHDA, CDR2 SQIVND, per germline (reference sequence). CDR3 length: 14 residues. The junction had 3 bases not matched to a gene; V was cut back by 5 bases and J by 5 bases. Written as DNA, the CDR3 is TGTGCCAGTAGTGTCGACAGGGGGACCGGGGAGCTGTTTTTT. Residues: CASSVDRGTGELFF.

This chain uses TRBV4-1 with TRBJ1-4; D may be TRBD1 (5 bases). This CDR3 has 17 amino acids. Germline CDR1 is MGHRA and CDR2 is YSYEKL. V dropped 0 bases and J dropped 5 bases, with 16 bases sitting between them. The CDR3 DNA follows: TGCGCCAGCAGCCAAGATGCAAGCGACAGAAGGAATGAAAAACTGTTTTTT. Its translation: CASSQDASDRRNEKLFF.

CDR3 sequence reads: CASSLMSDNSPLHF. The CDR3 region has the DNA TGTGCCAGCAGCTTAATGTCAGATAATTCACCCCTCCACTTT. V usage is TRBV7-9 and J usage is TRBJ1-6; D unresolved. CDR3 length: 14 residues. Germline-derived CDR1 and CDR2 are SEHNR and FQNEAQ (reference sequence). Trimming shortened V by 2 bases and J by 5 bases, and 7 bases separated the two germline ends.

The chain uses TRBV7-3 and TRBJ2-3; D might be TRBD1 (5 bases). Trimming shortened V by 7 bases and J by 1 base, and 15 bases separated the two germline ends. The CDR3 extends over 15 amino acids. Germline V gives CDR1 SGHTA, CDR2 FQGTGA. In DNA, the CDR3 is TGTGCCAGCAAACGTTGGGGCGTCGGCACAGATACGCAGTATTTT. This translates into CASKRWGVGTDTQYF.

This chain uses TRBV6-5 with TRBJ1-1; no reliable D call. CDR1 and CDR2 from the germline V gene are MNHEY and SVGAGI. This CDR3 has 13 amino acids. V lost 3 bases, J lost 7 bases, and 12 bases lay in between. The DNA for the CDR3 is TGTGCCAGCAGTTATGAGAGGAGGCGTGAAGCTTTCTTT. It yields the protein CASSYERRREAFF.

This clone was counted a few times. The chain uses TRBV18 and TRBJ1-5; D remains unclear. Trimming stripped 3 bases from V and 4 bases from J, with 7 bases between. The CDR3 runs to 13 residues. The germline CDR1 and CDR2 sequences are KGHSH and LQKENI. CDR3 nucleotides: TGTGCCAGCTCACCGTCCCCAAATCAGCCCCAGCATTTT. Its translation: CASSPSPNQPQHF.